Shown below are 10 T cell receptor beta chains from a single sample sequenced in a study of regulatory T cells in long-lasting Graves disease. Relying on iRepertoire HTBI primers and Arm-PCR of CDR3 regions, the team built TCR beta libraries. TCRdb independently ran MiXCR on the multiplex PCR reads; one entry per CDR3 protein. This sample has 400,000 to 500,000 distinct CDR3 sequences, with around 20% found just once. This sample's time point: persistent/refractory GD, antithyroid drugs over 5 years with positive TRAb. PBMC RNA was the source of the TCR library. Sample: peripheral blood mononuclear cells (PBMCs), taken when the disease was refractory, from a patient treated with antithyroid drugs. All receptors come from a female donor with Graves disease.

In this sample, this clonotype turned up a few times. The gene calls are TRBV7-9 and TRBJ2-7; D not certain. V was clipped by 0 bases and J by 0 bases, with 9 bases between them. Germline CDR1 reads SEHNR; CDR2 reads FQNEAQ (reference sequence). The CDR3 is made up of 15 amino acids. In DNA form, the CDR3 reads TGTGCCAGCAGCTTAGCAGGGCCCCCCTCCTACGAGCAGTACTTC. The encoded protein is CASSLAGPPSYEQYF.

This CDR3 is CASSPGTSGRSWDEQYF. The DNA of the CDR3 is TGTGCCAGCAGCCCAGGGACTAGCGGGAGGAGTTGGGACGAGCAGTACTTC. The chain has TRBV7-2 and TRBJ2-7, with TRBD2 matching over 15 bases. V lost 5 bases and J lost 5; bases outside the gene matches: 10. This CDR3 region has 17 residues. Germline CDR1 and CDR2: SGHTA and FQGNSA.

CDR3 amino acids: CASSPYYGSNQPQHF. The CDR3, as DNA: TGTGCCAGCAGTCCTTACTACGGTAGCAATCAGCCCCAGCATTTT. This chain joins TRBV27 and TRBJ1-5; no definite D call. V lost 5 bases, J lost 0 bases, and 11 bases lay in between. Germline loops: CDR1 MNHEY, CDR2 SMNVEV (reference sequence). The CDR3 has 15 residues.

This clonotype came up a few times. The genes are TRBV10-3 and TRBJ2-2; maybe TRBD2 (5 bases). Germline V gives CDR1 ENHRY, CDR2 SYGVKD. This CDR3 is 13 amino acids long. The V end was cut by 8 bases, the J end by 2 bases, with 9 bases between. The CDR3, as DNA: TGTGCCATCCACGGGGATAACACCGGGGAGCTGTTTTTT. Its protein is CAIHGDNTGELFF.

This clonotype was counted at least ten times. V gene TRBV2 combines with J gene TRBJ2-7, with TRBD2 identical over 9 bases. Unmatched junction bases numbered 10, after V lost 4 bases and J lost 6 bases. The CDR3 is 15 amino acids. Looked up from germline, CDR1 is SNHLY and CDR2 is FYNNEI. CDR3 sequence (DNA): TGTGCCAGCAGTGTTGGAGCGGGAGGTCGACCCGAGCAGTACTTC. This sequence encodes CASSVGAGGRPEQYF.

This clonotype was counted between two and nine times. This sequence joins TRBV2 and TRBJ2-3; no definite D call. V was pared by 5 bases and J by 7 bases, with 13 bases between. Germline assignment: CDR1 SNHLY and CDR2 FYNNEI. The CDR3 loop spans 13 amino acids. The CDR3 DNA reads TGTGCCAGCAGTTCCCCCTCTGGAAATACGCAGTATTTT. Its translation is CASSSPSGNTQYF.

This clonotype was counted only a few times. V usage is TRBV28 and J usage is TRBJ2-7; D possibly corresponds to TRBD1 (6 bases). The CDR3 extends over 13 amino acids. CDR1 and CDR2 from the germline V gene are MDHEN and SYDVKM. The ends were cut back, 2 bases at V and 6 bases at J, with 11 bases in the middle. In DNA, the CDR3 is TGTGCCAGCAGTTTAGATCAGGGGTCCGAGCAGTACTTC. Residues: CASSLDQGSEQYF.

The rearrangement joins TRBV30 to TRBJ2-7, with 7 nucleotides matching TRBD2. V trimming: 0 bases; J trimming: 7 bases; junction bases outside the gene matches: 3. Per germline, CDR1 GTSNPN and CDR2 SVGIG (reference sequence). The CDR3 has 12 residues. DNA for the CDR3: TGTGCCTGGAGTGTAAGGGGAGGGGAGCAGTACTTC. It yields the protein CAWSVRGGEQYF.

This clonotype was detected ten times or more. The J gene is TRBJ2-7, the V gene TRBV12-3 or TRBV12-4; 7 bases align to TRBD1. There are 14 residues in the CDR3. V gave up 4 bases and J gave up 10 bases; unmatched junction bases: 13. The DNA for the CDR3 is TGTGCCAGCAGTTCCGACAGGGTCCCTTTTGTCCAGTACTTC. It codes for CASSSDRVPFVQYF.

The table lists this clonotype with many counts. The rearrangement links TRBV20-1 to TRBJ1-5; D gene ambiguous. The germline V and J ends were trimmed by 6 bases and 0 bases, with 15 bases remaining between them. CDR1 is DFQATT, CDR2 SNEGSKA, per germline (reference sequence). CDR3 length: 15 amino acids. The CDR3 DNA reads TGCAGTGCCGCGCGAGAGGCTTATAGCAATCAGCCCCAGCATTTT. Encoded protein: CSAAREAYSNQPQHF.